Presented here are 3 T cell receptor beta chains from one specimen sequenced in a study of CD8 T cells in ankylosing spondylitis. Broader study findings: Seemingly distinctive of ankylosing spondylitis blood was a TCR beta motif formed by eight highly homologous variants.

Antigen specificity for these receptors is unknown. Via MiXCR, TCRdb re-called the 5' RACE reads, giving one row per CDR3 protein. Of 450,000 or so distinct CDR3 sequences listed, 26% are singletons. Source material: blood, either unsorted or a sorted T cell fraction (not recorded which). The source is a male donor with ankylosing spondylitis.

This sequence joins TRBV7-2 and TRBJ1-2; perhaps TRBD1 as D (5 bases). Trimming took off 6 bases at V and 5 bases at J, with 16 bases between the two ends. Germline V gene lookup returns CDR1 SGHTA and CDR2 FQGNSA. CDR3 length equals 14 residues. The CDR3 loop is CASSPRGAGYGYTF. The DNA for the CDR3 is TGTGCCAGCAGTCCTAGAGGGGCAGGGTATGGCTACACCTTC.

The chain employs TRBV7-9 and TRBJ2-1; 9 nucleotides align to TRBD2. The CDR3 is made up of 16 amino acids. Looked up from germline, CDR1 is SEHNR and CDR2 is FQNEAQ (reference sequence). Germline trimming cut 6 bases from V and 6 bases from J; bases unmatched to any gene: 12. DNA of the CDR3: TGTGCCAGCAGTTACAGCGGGACTAGCAAGGGCAATGAGCAGTTCTTC. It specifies CASSYSGTSKGNEQFF. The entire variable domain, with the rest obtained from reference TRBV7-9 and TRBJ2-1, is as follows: DTGVSQNPRHKITKRGQNVTFRCDPISEHNRLYWYRQTLGQGPEFLTYFQNEAQLEKSRLLSDRFSAERPKGSFSTLEIQRTEQGDSAMYLCASSYSGTSKGNEQFFGPGTRLTVL.

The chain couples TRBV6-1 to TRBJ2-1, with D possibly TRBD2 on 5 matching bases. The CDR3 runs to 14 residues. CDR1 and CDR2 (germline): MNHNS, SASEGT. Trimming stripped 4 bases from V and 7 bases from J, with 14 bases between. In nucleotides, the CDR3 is TGTGCCAGCAGTGGAGGGTCCCGAGGGAATGAGCAGTTCTTC. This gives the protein CASSGGSRGNEQFF.